These T cell receptor beta chains were read from a single sample in a study of cytomegalovirus exposure and HLA in healthy donors. This table comes from immunoSEQ multiplex PCR, and its TCRdb copy is limited to in-frame clones, with some not included. The table has approximately 200,000 clones, 85% seen once. The source material was PBMCs. The receptor source for this set is a woman aged 45-65 years in good health and CMV-seronegative. Each CDR3 is given with its conserved first and last residue. Each record gives: V gene, D gene, clone size, J gene, CDR3 protein, CDR3 DNA. A D gene is named only where the DNA matches it firmly. The listing skips clone size in some rows; elsewhere it reads once, few, many or a size class.

V gene: TRBV27; D gene: NA; clone size: NA; J gene: TRBJ2-2; CDR3 protein: CASSTDSTGELFF; CDR3 DNA: TGTGCCAGCAGTACCGACTCCACCGGGGAGCTGTTTTTT
V gene: TRBV7-6; D gene: TRBD2; clone size: once; J gene: TRBJ2-3; CDR3 protein: CASSKGLAGRRADTQYF; CDR3 DNA: TGTGCCAGCAGCAAGGGGCTAGCGGGACGACGTGCAGATACGCAGTATTTT
V gene: TRBV6-5; D gene: TRBD1; clone size: NA; J gene: TRBJ2-1; CDR3 protein: CASSNRGRQFF; CDR3 DNA: TGTGCCAGCAGTAACAGGGGGCGGCAGTTCTTC
V gene: TRBV6-1; D gene: NA; clone size: NA; J gene: TRBJ2-7; CDR3 protein: CASTGVRGEQYF; CDR3 DNA: TGTGCCAGCACCGGGGTCCGCGGCGAGCAGTACTTC
V gene: TRBV4-1; D gene: TRBD1; clone size: NA; J gene: TRBJ2-1; CDR3 protein: CASNRAGQGGYEQFF; CDR3 DNA: TGCGCCAGCAACCGTGCGGGACAGGGAGGGTATGAGCAGTTCTTC
V gene: TRBV30; D gene: TRBD1; clone size: NA; J gene: TRBJ1-5; CDR3 protein: CAWSVRGQGRQPQHF; CDR3 DNA: TGTGCCTGGAGTGTACGGGGACAGGGGCGTCAGCCCCAGCATTTT
V gene: TRBV28; D gene: TRBD1; clone size: few; J gene: TRBJ1-6; CDR3 protein: CASSTNRGSSYNSPLHF; CDR3 DNA: TGTGCCAGCAGTACTAACAGGGGGAGCTCCTATAATTCACCCCTCCACTTT
V gene: TRBV19; D gene: TRBD1; clone size: NA; J gene: TRBJ1-4; CDR3 protein: CASTRDRSNEKLFF; CDR3 DNA: TGTGCCAGTACCCGGGACAGAAGTAATGAAAAACTGTTTTTT
V gene: TRBV4-2; D gene: NA; clone size: NA; J gene: TRBJ2-5; CDR3 protein: CASSHSPDWPQETQYF; CDR3 DNA: TGTGCCAGCAGCCACAGCCCCGACTGGCCCCAAGAGACCCAGTACTTC
V gene: TRBV2; D gene: NA; clone size: NA; J gene: TRBJ1-1; CDR3 protein: CASNVRGRANTEAFF; CDR3 DNA: TGTGCCAGCAATGTGCGGGGCAGGGCGAACACTGAAGCTTTCTTT
V gene: TRBV6-1; D gene: NA; clone size: NA; J gene: TRBJ1-2; CDR3 protein: CASSEAGSYGYTF; CDR3 DNA: TGTGCCAGCAGTGAAGCCGGGAGCTATGGCTACACCTTC
V gene: TRBV7-2; D gene: TRBD1; clone size: NA; J gene: TRBJ1-6; CDR3 protein: CASSRDRGNSPLHF; CDR3 DNA: TGTGCCAGCAGCCGTGACAGGGGGAATTCACCCCTCCACTTT
V gene: TRBV28; D gene: NA; clone size: NA; J gene: TRBJ1-2; CDR3 protein: CASSLGGAQNGYTF; CDR3 DNA: TGTGCCAGCAGTTTAGGGGGGGCGCAAAATGGCTACACCTTC
V gene: TRBV5-5; D gene: NA; clone size: NA; J gene: TRBJ1-5; CDR3 protein: CASTPEVAGNQPQHF; CDR3 DNA: TGTGCCAGCACCCCCGAAGTAGCTGGCAATCAGCCCCAGCATTTT
V gene: TRBV28; D gene: TRBD1; clone size: NA; J gene: TRBJ2-5; CDR3 protein: CASSLWTGGGETQYF; CDR3 DNA: TGTGCCAGCAGTTTGTGGACAGGGGGTGGAGAGACCCAGTACTTC
V gene: TRBV7-2; D gene: NA; clone size: NA; J gene: TRBJ2-2; CDR3 protein: CASSLVAAGELFF; CDR3 DNA: TGTGCCAGCAGCTTAGTGGCGGCCGGGGAGCTGTTTTTT
V gene: TRBV27; D gene: NA; clone size: NA; J gene: TRBJ1-4; CDR3 protein: CASKPGAFNEKLFF; CDR3 DNA: TGTGCCAGCAAGCCGGGAGCCTTTAATGAAAAACTGTTTTTT
V gene: TRBV5-1; D gene: TRBD2; clone size: NA; J gene: TRBJ2-5; CDR3 protein: CASSLGLAGSQETQYF; CDR3 DNA: TGCGCCAGCAGCTTGGGACTAGCGGGTTCCCAAGAGACCCAGTACTTC
V gene: TRBV7-9; D gene: NA; clone size: few; J gene: TRBJ1-4; CDR3 protein: CASVPRVNEKLFF; CDR3 DNA: TGTGCCAGCGTGCCCAGGGTTAATGAAAAACTGTTTTTT
V gene: TRBV6-5; D gene: TRBD1; clone size: NA; J gene: TRBJ2-7; CDR3 protein: CASSSRDRGYREQYF; CDR3 DNA: TGTGCCAGCAGTTCCCGGGACAGGGGGTATCGCGAGCAGTACTTC
V gene: TRBV5-4; D gene: NA; clone size: NA; J gene: TRBJ1-1; CDR3 protein: CASSSGGEAFF; CDR3 DNA: TGTGCCAGCAGCTCGGGGGGTGAAGCTTTCTTT
V gene: TRBV5-6; D gene: TRBD1; clone size: NA; J gene: TRBJ1-2; CDR3 protein: CASSRKSGTGNPYGYTF; CDR3 DNA: TGTGCCAGCAGCCGTAAATCCGGGACAGGGAACCCCTATGGCTACACCTTC
V gene: TRBV4-1; D gene: NA; clone size: NA; J gene: TRBJ2-6; CDR3 protein: CASSGWGDPSGANVLTF; CDR3 DNA: TGCGCCAGCAGCGGATGGGGGGATCCCTCTGGGGCCAACGTCCTGACTTTC
V gene: TRBV7-2; D gene: NA; clone size: NA; J gene: TRBJ2-7; CDR3 protein: CASSPRTTYEQYF; CDR3 DNA: TGTGCCAGCTCCCCCCGGACTACCTACGAGCAGTACTTC
V gene: TRBV29-1; D gene: TRBD1; clone size: once; J gene: TRBJ2-3; CDR3 protein: CSVSGPGQNTDTQYF; CDR3 DNA: TGCAGCGTTTCCGGGCCGGGACAGAATACAGATACGCAGTATTTT
V gene: TRBV11-3; D gene: TRBD1; clone size: NA; J gene: TRBJ2-3; CDR3 protein: CASSQGTGPRTDTQYF; CDR3 DNA: TGTGCCAGCAGCCAAGGGACAGGGCCTCGGACAGATACGCAGTATTTT
V gene: TRBV7-8; D gene: NA; clone size: NA; J gene: TRBJ1-1; CDR3 protein: CASSLASTEAFF; CDR3 DNA: TGTGCCAGCAGCTTAGCGAGCACTGAAGCTTTCTTT
V gene: TRBV5-1; D gene: TRBD1; clone size: NA; J gene: TRBJ1-2; CDR3 protein: CASSFQGDKGSGYTF; CDR3 DNA: TGCGCCAGCAGCTTCCAGGGGGATAAGGGTAGTGGCTACACCTTC
V gene: TRBV19; D gene: TRBD1; clone size: NA; J gene: TRBJ1-2; CDR3 protein: CASSPLPGQGNYGYTF; CDR3 DNA: TGTGCCAGTAGCCCCCTCCCGGGACAGGGCAACTATGGCTACACCTTC
V gene: TRBV6-1; D gene: NA; clone size: NA; J gene: TRBJ1-1; CDR3 protein: CASSEDRVGNTEAFF; CDR3 DNA: TGTGCCAGCAGTGAAGACAGGGTTGGGAACACTGAAGCTTTCTTT
V gene: TRBV6-6; D gene: NA; clone size: NA; J gene: TRBJ2-6; CDR3 protein: CASSYDSSGANVLTF; CDR3 DNA: TGTGCCAGCAGTTACGACAGCTCTGGGGCCAACGTCCTGACTTTC
V gene: TRBV27; D gene: NA; clone size: NA; J gene: TRBJ2-1; CDR3 protein: CASRIGGNEQFF; CDR3 DNA: TGTGCCAGCAGGATAGGGGGAAATGAGCAGTTCTTC
V gene: TRBV7-9; D gene: TRBD2; clone size: NA; J gene: TRBJ2-7; CDR3 protein: CASSKGAGDPYEQYF; CDR3 DNA: TGTGCCAGCAGTAAAGGGGCGGGAGACCCCTACGAGCAGTACTTC
V gene: TRBV7-8; D gene: NA; clone size: NA; J gene: TRBJ1-2; CDR3 protein: CASSPDIRNPRVPYGYTF; CDR3 DNA: TGTGCCAGCAGCCCAGACATCCGCAACCCCAGGGTACCCTATGGCTACACCTTC
V gene: TRBV11-1; D gene: NA; clone size: NA; J gene: TRBJ1-5; CDR3 protein: CASSLDGNQPQHF; CDR3 DNA: TGTGCCAGCAGCTTAGACGGGAATCAGCCCCAGCATTTT
V gene: TRBV28; D gene: TRBD1; clone size: NA; J gene: TRBJ2-1; CDR3 protein: CASRLTGAYYNEQFF; CDR3 DNA: TGTGCCAGCAGACTCACAGGGGCCTACTACAATGAGCAGTTCTTC
V gene: TRBV7-6; D gene: TRBD2; clone size: NA; J gene: TRBJ2-7; CDR3 protein: CASSQSSGRGPSYEQYF; CDR3 DNA: TGTGCCAGCAGCCAGTCTAGCGGCCGAGGTCCCTCCTACGAGCAGTACTTC
V gene: TRBV7-6; D gene: NA; clone size: NA; J gene: TRBJ2-1; CDR3 protein: CASSITGRNEQFF; CDR3 DNA: TGTGCCAGCAGCATAACAGGGCGCAATGAGCAGTTCTTC
V gene: TRBV29-1; D gene: NA; clone size: NA; J gene: TRBJ2-1; CDR3 protein: CSVAGLPYNEQFF; CDR3 DNA: TGCAGCGTTGCGGGGTTGCCCTACAATGAGCAGTTCTTC
V gene: TRBV30; D gene: NA; clone size: few; J gene: TRBJ1-2; CDR3 protein: CAWSVRETYGYTF; CDR3 DNA: TGTGCCTGGAGTGTCAGGGAAACCTATGGCTACACCTTC
V gene: TRBV18; D gene: NA; clone size: NA; J gene: TRBJ2-7; CDR3 protein: CASSPRLGASSYEQYF; CDR3 DNA: TGTGCCAGCTCACCTAGATTAGGCGCTAGCTCCTACGAGCAGTACTTC
V gene: TRBV4-2; D gene: NA; clone size: NA; J gene: TRBJ2-1; CDR3 protein: CASSQDSREASEQFF; CDR3 DNA: TGTGCCAGCAGCCAAGATTCCCGAGAAGCAAGTGAGCAGTTCTTC
V gene: TRBV6-1; D gene: NA; clone size: NA; J gene: TRBJ2-2; CDR3 protein: CASSGTGGTSGSFRCKLFF; CDR3 DNA: TGTGCCAGCAGTGGGACAGGGGGCACTAGCGGGAGTTTCCGGTGTAAGCTGTTTTTT
V gene: TRBV30; D gene: TRBD2; clone size: NA; J gene: TRBJ2-2; CDR3 protein: CAWSEGRLAGDTGELFF; CDR3 DNA: TGTGCCTGGAGTGAAGGGAGACTAGCGGGAGATACCGGGGAGCTGTTTTTT
V gene: TRBV2; D gene: TRBD2; clone size: once; J gene: TRBJ2-2; CDR3 protein: CASSGTSGRAGELFF; CDR3 DNA: TGTGCCAGCAGTGGGACTAGCGGGAGGGCCGGGGAGCTGTTTTTT
V gene: TRBV19; D gene: TRBD1; clone size: NA; J gene: TRBJ1-5; CDR3 protein: CASSPLQGAVYQPQHF; CDR3 DNA: TGTGCCAGTAGCCCCCTCCAGGGGGCCGTGTATCAGCCCCAGCATTTT
V gene: TRBV28; D gene: NA; clone size: few; J gene: TRBJ1-2; CDR3 protein: CASSQGFSYGYTF; CDR3 DNA: TGTGCCAGCAGTCAGGGGTTTAGCTATGGCTACACCTTC